This TCR beta chain was recovered during a study of regulatory T cells in long-lasting Graves disease. Investigators prepared the TCR beta libraries by applying iRepertoire HTBI primers and Arm-PCR of CDR3 regions. TCRdb redid the calling of the multiplex PCR reads with MiXCR, one entry per CDR3 protein. The table shows about 470,000 distinct CDR3 sequences, with roughly 20% occurring only once. Study-level findings and limits: Persistent disease preferred TRBV28, TRBJ1-2 and TRBJ2-5. Examination was confined to peripheral blood, excluding thyroid tissue.

Germline V CDR1 and CDR2: SEHNR, FQNEAQ (reference sequence). The J segment lost 2 bases and the V segment lost 6 bases, leaving 9 bases of the junction unmatched. The CDR3 is made up of 16 amino acids. This clonotype was seen repeatedly, ten times or more. Its target is unknown. Time point noted: persistent/refractory GD, antithyroid drugs over 5 years with positive TRAb. RNA extracted from PBMCs served as the sequencing template. About 8.8 milliliters of peripheral blood were drawn into EDTA tubes. The rearrangement uses TRBV7-9 and TRBJ2-5, with TRBD1 matching 10 bases. The source is a female donor with Graves disease. The starting material was peripheral blood mononuclear cells (PBMCs), obtained when the disease was refractory, from a patient treated with antithyroid drugs. The CDR3 reads CASRSTDRGHQETQYF. In DNA form, the CDR3 reads TGTGCCAGCAGATCTACCGACAGGGGGCATCAAGAGACCCAGTACTTC.